The rows below give T cell receptor beta chains drawn from one sample of a study of T cells in Graves' hyperthyroidism and ophthalmopathy. Via MiXCR, TCRdb re-called the multiplex PCR reads, giving one row per CDR3 protein. The table lists 400,000 or so distinct CDR3 sequences, around 13% of them singletons. Source material: blood. The origin of the receptors is a woman between 25 and 40 years old with Graves' ophthalmopathy. Each CDR3 is given without its conserved first and last residue. The D gene is left open where the match is weak. Clone sizes are given selectively: once, few, many, or a class where the clone is expanded.

V: TRBV12-3/TRBV12-4; size: many; D: TRBD1; J: TRBJ1-6; CDR3: ASRDPGQGRSPLH
V: TRBV18; size: many; D: TRBD1; J: TRBJ1-1; CDR3: ASSPAGGSTEAF
V: TRBV7-2; size: -; D: -; J: TRBJ1-2; CDR3: ASSLALLLDGYT
V: TRBV3-1; size: many; D: TRBD2; J: TRBJ2-5; CDR3: ASRVTGLAGKETQY
V: TRBV28; size: many; D: -; J: TRBJ2-1; CDR3: ASSPGWGYNEQF
V: TRBV5-1; size: -; D: -; J: TRBJ2-7; CDR3: ASRDTTGNYEQY
V: TRBV7-6; size: -; D: -; J: TRBJ1-5; CDR3: ASSPGLSGSNQPQH
V: TRBV18; size: many; D: -; J: TRBJ2-7; CDR3: ASSPQEYEQY
V: TRBV7-6; size: -; D: -; J: TRBJ2-3; CDR3: ASSQLSTADTQY
V: TRBV20-1; size: many; D: -; J: TRBJ2-7; CDR3: SARSPGAGDEQY
V: TRBV11-3; size: few; D: TRBD2; J: TRBJ2-7; CDR3: ASSRGGAGSYEQY
V: TRBV19; size: many; D: -; J: TRBJ2-1; CDR3: ASSITIGSYNEQF